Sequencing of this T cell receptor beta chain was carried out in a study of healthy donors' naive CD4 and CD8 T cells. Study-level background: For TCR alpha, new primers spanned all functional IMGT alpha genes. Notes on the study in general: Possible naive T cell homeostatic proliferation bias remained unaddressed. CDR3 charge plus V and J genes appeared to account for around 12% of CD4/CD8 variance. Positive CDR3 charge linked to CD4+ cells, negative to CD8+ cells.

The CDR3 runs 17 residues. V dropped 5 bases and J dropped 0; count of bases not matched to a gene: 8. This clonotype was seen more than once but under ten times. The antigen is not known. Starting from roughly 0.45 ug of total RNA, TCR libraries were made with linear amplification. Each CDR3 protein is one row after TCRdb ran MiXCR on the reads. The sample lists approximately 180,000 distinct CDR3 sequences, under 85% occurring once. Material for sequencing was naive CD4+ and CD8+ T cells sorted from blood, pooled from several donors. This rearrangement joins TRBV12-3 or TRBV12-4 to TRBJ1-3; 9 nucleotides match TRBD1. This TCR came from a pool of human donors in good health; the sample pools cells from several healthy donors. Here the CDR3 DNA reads TGTGCCAGCAGTGGTACGGGACAGGGCTTCTCTGGAAACACCATATATTTT. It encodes CASSGTGQGFSGNTIYF.